The clone carrying this T cell receptor (beta chain) was seen a few times. Its target is unknown. These data originate in a study of T-cell memory formation after mild COVID-19. Study observations and caveats: Pre-infection memory already had some responding clones, implying cross-reactive memory joined. CD4+ contracting clones were mainly CM and EM; CD8+ ones, EMRA. There was a balanced CD4/CD8 profile in clones contracting day 15 to 85, and later expanders leaned CD4+.

TCRdb itself ran the 5' RACE reads through MiXCR, one entry per CDR3 protein. The table shows a few hundred thousand distinct CDR3 sequences, with around 15% occurring only once. V shed 2 bases, J shed 4 bases, and the junction held 6 bases outside the gene matches. The CDR3 covers 15 residues. The germline CDR1 and CDR2 sequences are SGHTA and FQGNSA. This receptor was identified in a man aged 18 to 29 who had mild COVID-19 (a few samples of this study predate the infection). Cell type and time point are not known. V is TRBV7-2 and J is TRBJ2-5, with 8 positions matching TRBD1. The sample comprised PBMCs or a T cell subset sorted from them (not recorded which). CDR3 bases: TGTGCCAGCAGCTTATACGCAGGGGGCGGAGAGACCCAGTACTTC. Its protein is CASSLYAGGGETQYF.